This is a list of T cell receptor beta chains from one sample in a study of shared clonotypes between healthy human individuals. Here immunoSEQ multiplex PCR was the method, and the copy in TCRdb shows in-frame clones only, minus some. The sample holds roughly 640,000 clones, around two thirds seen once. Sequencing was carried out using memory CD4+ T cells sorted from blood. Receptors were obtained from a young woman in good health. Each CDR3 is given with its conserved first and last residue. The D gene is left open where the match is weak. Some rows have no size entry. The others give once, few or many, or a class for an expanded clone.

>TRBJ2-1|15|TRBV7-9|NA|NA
CASSLRFRAYNEQFF
TGTGCCAGCAGCTTAAGATTCAGGGCCTACAATGAGCAGTTCTTC
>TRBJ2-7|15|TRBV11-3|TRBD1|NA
CAGSERTGGTYEQYF
TGTGCCGGCAGCGAACGGACAGGGGGCACCTACGAGCAGTACTTC
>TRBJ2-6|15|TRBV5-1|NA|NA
CASSGGFPGANVLTF
TGCGCCAGCAGCGGAGGTTTCCCTGGGGCCAACGTCCTGACTTTC
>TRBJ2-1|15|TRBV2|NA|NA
CASRRDPGSYNEQFF
TGTGCCAGCAGGCGGGACCCGGGCTCCTACAATGAGCAGTTCTTC
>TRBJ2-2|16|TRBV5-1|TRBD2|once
CASSSRAGASSGELFF
TGCGCCAGCAGCTCGAGAGCGGGAGCGAGTTCCGGGGAGCTGTTTTTT
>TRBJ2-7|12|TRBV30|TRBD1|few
CAWTTGGTEQYF
TGTGCCTGGACCACAGGGGGGACGGAGCAGTACTTC
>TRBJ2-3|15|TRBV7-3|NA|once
CASSFEGRGTDTQYF
TGTGCCAGCAGCTTTGAGGGCAGGGGAACAGATACGCAGTATTTT
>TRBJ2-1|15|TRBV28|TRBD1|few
CASSLQGAGEDEQFF
TGTGCCAGCAGTTTACAGGGGGCTGGTGAGGATGAGCAGTTCTTC
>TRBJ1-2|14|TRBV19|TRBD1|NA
CASRDRGQHYGYTF
TGTGCCAGCCGGGACAGGGGGCAACACTATGGCTACACCTTC
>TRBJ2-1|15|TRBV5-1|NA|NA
CASSLALSLNNEQFF
TGCGCCAGCAGCTTGGCACTGAGTCTCAACAATGAGCAGTTCTTC
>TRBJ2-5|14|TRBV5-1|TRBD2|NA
CASSGGGYQETQYF
TGCGCCAGCAGCGGCGGGGGGTACCAAGAGACCCAGTACTTC
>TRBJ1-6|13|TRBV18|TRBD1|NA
CASSRDRNSPLHF
TGTGCCAGCTCACGGGACAGGAATTCACCCCTCCACTTT
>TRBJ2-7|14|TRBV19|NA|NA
CASSIQGGPYEQYF
TGTGCCAGTAGTATACAGGGGGGTCCCTACGAGCAGTACTTC
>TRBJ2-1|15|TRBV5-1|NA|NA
CASSWDTSAYNEQFF
TGCGCCAGCAGCTGGGATACTTCTGCCTACAATGAGCAGTTCTTC
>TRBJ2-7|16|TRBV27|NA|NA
CASREASDGLLYEQYF
TGTGCCAGCAGAGAGGCCTCGGACGGCCTTTTATACGAGCAGTACTTC
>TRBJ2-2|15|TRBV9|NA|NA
CASSVDPGSTGELFF
TGTGCCAGCAGCGTAGATCCAGGAAGCACCGGGGAGCTGTTTTTT
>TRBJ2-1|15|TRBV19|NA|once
CASSTQIQGFDEQFF
TGTGCCAGTAGTACACAAATCCAGGGTTTCGATGAGCAGTTCTTC
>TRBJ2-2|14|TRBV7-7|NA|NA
CASSFGQNTGELFF
TGTGCCAGCAGTTTCGGACAGAACACCGGGGAGCTGTTTTTT
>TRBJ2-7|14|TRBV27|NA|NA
CASSLNQGGDEQYF
TGTGCCAGCAGTTTAAATCAGGGAGGTGACGAGCAGTACTTC
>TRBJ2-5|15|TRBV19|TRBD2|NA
CASNSGREYQETQYF
TGTGCCAGTAATAGCGGGAGGGAGTACCAAGAGACCCAGTACTTC
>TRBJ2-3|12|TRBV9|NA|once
CASSGSTDTQYF
TGTGCCAGCAGCGGATCCACAGATACGCAGTATTTT
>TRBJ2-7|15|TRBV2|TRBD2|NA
CASSEFSGRAYEQYF
TGTGCCAGCAGTGAATTTAGCGGGAGGGCCTACGAGCAGTACTTC
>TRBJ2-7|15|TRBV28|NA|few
CASSVPQGLSYEQYF
TGTGCCAGCAGTGTCCCACAGGGCCTCTCCTACGAGCAGTACTTC
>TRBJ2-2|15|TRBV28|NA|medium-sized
CASKRGGLYDGELFF
TGTGCCAGCAAGAGGGGCGGACTGTATGACGGGGAGCTGTTTTTT
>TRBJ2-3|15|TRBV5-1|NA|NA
CASKREDRVSDTQYF
TGCGCCAGCAAAAGGGAGGACCGGGTGTCAGATACGCAGTATTTT
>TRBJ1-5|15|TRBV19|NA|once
CASIDITGSNQPQHF
TGTGCCAGTATTGACATTACAGGGAGCAATCAGCCCCAGCATTTT
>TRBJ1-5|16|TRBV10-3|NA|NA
CAISEFEGSSNQPQHF
TGTGCCATCAGTGAGTTTGAGGGTAGCAGCAATCAGCCCCAGCATTTT
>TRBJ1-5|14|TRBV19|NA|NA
CASRYREVNQPQHF
TGTGCCAGTCGATACAGGGAGGTGAATCAGCCCCAGCATTTT
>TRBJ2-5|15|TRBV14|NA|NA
CASSQDGRAWETQYF
TGTGCCAGCAGCCAAGACGGCCGTGCCTGGGAGACCCAGTACTTC